This T cell receptor (beta chain) was captured by sequencing in a study of graft-versus-host responses after intestinal transplantation. Study summary: The transplants performed in recipients were multivisceral, liver-intestinal, or isolated intestinal. Anti-thymocyte globulin served as induction for all recipients, who then took tacrolimus and steroids for approximately three years. Study-wide results and caveats: Analysis identified GvH clones in recipient marrow, with some appearing first in ileum or blood.

Sequenced by immunoSEQ multiplex PCR; TCRdb stores in-frame clones only, minus some. Of about 19,000 clones in the sample, over 75% were seen once. Trimming stripped 2 bases from V and 1 base from J, with 11 bases between. Germline assignment: CDR1 MNHEY and CDR2 SVGAGI. The CDR3 covers 15 residues. On this clone: Its antigen remains unidentified.

This TCR derives from a human patient who received an intestinal transplant, so some T cells may come from the graft donor. Source: PBMCs, taken 14 days after transplant. The J gene is TRBJ1-1, the V gene TRBV6-5; D remains unclear. The CDR3 DNA sequence: TGTGCCAGCAGTTACGGTGCGGTCCCGAACACTGAAGCTTTCTTT. This gives the protein CASSYGAVPNTEAFF.